These 6 T cell receptor beta chains originate from one sample sequenced in a study of Ad26.COV2.S vaccination and SARS-CoV-2 variants. Treatment described: 15 to 20 received Ad26.COV2.S at low or high dose, single or two shots; about 5 received placebo; per-sample allocation not given. All samples were drawn on day 63, counting from the first vaccine or placebo injection. Here immunoSEQ multiplex PCR was the method, and the copy in TCRdb shows in-frame clones only, minus some. The sample comprises roughly 500,000 clones, approximately 88% of which are singletons, and around 13% rests with the top ten. Sequenced here: peripheral blood, sampled in a trial of Ad26.COV2.S vaccine versus placebo. Receptors were obtained from a person between 18 and 59 years old who received the Ad26.COV2.S COVID-19 vaccine or a placebo.

Points on this clone: In the same sample, other DNA sequences code for this CDR3. This sequence joins TRBV29-1 and TRBJ2-7; D unresolved. The CDR3 has 11 amino acids. The ends were cut back, 4 bases at V and 3 bases at J, with 7 bases in the middle. The germline CDR1 and CDR2 sequences are SQVTM and ANQGSEA. CDR3 coding DNA: TGCAGCGTTGGATCCAGCTACGAGCAGTACTTC. As protein: CSVGSSYEQYF.

This chain joins TRBV6-5 and TRBJ2-5; 8 bases fit TRBD1. This CDR3 region has 15 residues. The germline CDR1 and CDR2 sequences are MNHEY and SVGAGI. V shed 5 bases and J 5 bases; nucleotides not matched to a gene: 10. The CDR3 region has the DNA TGTGCCAGCAGTACCCTACGGACAGGGTCGGAGACCCAGTACTTC. It translates to CASSTLRTGSETQYF.

This clone was observed a single time. J is TRBJ1-2 and V is TRBV30; D remains ambiguous. The CDR3 consists of 15 residues. Trimming cost V 0 bases and J 6 bases, with 17 bases left between them. Germline CDR1 is GTSNPN and CDR2 is SVGIG (reference sequence). The CDR3 sequence: CAWSVTGKSWHGYTF. As DNA, the CDR3 is TGTGCCTGGAGTGTAACGGGGAAGTCTTGGCATGGCTACACCTTC.

The DNA of the CDR3 is TGTGCCAGCACCACTGGTTTACGTAGCTCCTACGAGCAGTACTTC. It is translated as CASTTGLRSSYEQYF. The V call is TRBV28, the J call TRBJ2-7; D ambiguous. Germline V gene data show CDR1 as MDHEN and CDR2 as SYDVKM. V lost 7 bases and J 0 bases, leaving 16 bases between the germline ends. The CDR3 is 15 residues long.

V usage is TRBV6-1 and J usage is TRBJ1-1; D is ambiguous. The CDR3 covers 14 residues. Germline CDR1 MNHNS, CDR2 SASEGT. V lost 0 bases and J lost 8, with 13 bases in between. CDR3 sequence (DNA): TGTGCCAGCAGTGAAGCGCGGGTCGGGGTCGAAGCTTTCTTT. Translating it yields CASSEARVGVEAFF.

The chain carries TRBV14 and TRBJ2-1; 7 nucleotides agree with TRBD1. The germline gives CDR1 SGHDN, CDR2 FVKESK. V trimming: 4 bases; J trimming: 9 bases; junction bases outside the gene matches: 6. CDR3 length: 13 residues. The CDR3 DNA reads as TGTGCCAGCAGCCCAAGGACAGGTGGTGAGCAGTTCTTC. Its protein is CASSPRTGGEQFF.